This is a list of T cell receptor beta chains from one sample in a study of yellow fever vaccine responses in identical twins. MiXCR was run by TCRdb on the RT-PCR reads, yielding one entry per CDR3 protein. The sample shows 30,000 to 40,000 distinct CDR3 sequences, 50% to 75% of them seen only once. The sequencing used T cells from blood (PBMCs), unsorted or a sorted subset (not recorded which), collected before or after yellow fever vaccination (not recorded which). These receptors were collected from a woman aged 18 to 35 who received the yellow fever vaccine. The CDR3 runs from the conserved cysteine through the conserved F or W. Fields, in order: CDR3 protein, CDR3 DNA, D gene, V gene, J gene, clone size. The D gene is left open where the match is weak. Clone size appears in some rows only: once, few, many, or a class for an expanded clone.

CASSLARLAGRYEQYF	TGTGCCAGCAGCTTAGCGCGGCTAGCGGGGCGCTACGAGCAGTACTTC	TRBD2	TRBV7-2	TRBJ2-7	-
CASSANPDSNSPLHF	TGTGCCAGCAGTGCAAATCCGGACTCTAATTCACCCCTCCACTTT	-	TRBV2	TRBJ1-6	-
CASSGGGGRDEQFF	TGTGCCAGCAGCGGGGGAGGGGGGAGGGATGAGCAGTTCTTC	-	TRBV9	TRBJ2-1	-
CASSPLTDQETQYF	TGTGCCAGCTCACCCCTTACAGACCAAGAGACCCAGTACTTC	-	TRBV18	TRBJ2-5	-
CASSELWGANYGYTF	TGTGCCAGCAGCGAACTCTGGGGGGCTAACTATGGCTACACCTTC	-	TRBV2	TRBJ1-2	-
CASSFTQGASNSPLHF	TGTGCCAGCAGCTTTACACAGGGGGCCTCCAATTCACCCCTCCACTTT	TRBD1	TRBV11-2	TRBJ1-6	few
CASKPREGKDTQYF	TGTGCCAGTAAACCTCGGGAGGGAAAAGATACGCAGTATTTT	TRBD2	TRBV13	TRBJ2-3	-
CASSLGQGNTF	TGTGCCAGCAGCTTGGGACAGGGTAACACCTTC	TRBD1	TRBV5-4	TRBJ1-2	-
CASSLVLNTEAFF	TGTGCCAGCAGCTTAGTCTTGAACACTGAAGCTTTCTTT	-	TRBV11-3	TRBJ1-1	few
CASGGGTGELFF	TGTGCCAGCGGCGGTGGTACCGGGGAGCTGTTTTTT	-	TRBV7-7	TRBJ2-2	-
CASSLGGLAGGTDTQYF	TGTGCCAGCAGCTTAGGAGGCCTAGCGGGGGGCACAGATACGCAGTATTTT	TRBD2	TRBV7-6	TRBJ2-3	few
CASSLWGGKNIQYF	TGTGCCAGCAGTTTATGGGGAGGCAAAAACATTCAGTACTTC	-	TRBV28	TRBJ2-4	few
CASSEDPNTEAFF	TGTGCCAGCAGTGAAGACCCGAACACTGAAGCTTTCTTT	-	TRBV2	TRBJ1-1	-
CATPADGHPSETQYF	TGTGCCACCCCGGCAGACGGTCACCCGTCAGAGACCCAGTACTTC	-	TRBV7-9	TRBJ2-5	-
CASSVGQETYEQYF	TGTGCCAGCAGCGTTGGACAGGAGACCTACGAGCAGTACTTC	TRBD1	TRBV9	TRBJ2-7	-
CASSPKPLAVAADTQYF	TGTGCCAGCAGCCCCAAACCTCTAGCGGTTGCTGCAGATACGCAGTATTTT	TRBD2	TRBV7-9	TRBJ2-3	-
CASSDEEGSGRINEQYF	TGTGCCAGCAGTGACGAAGAAGGTAGCGGGAGGATTAACGAGCAGTACTTC	TRBD2	TRBV6-4	TRBJ2-7	few
CASSTATTALNEQFF	TGTGCCAGCAGCACCGCAACTACAGCCCTCAATGAGCAGTTCTTC	-	TRBV9	TRBJ2-1	-
CASSLGLAALFF	TGTGCCAGCAGCTTAGGGCTAGCGGCCCTGTTTTTT	TRBD2	TRBV7-2	TRBJ2-2	-
CSDLQVPENTEAFF	TGCAGCGACCTACAGGTACCAGAGAACACTGAAGCTTTCTTT	-	TRBV29-1	TRBJ1-1	-
CASSYPERYNEQFF	TGTGCCAGCAGTTATCCGGAACGATACAATGAGCAGTTCTTC	-	TRBV12-3/TRBV12-4	TRBJ2-1	-
CASSLGLAGINEQFF	TGTGCCAGTAGTCTAGGACTAGCGGGTATTAATGAGCAGTTCTTC	TRBD2	TRBV19	TRBJ2-1	-
CASSLAGALGTEAFF	TGTGCCAGCAGCTTAGCCGGGGCGCTGGGCACTGAAGCTTTCTTT	-	TRBV7-9	TRBJ1-1	-
CASSTPSTDTQYF	TGTGCCAGCAGCACGCCTAGCACAGATACGCAGTATTTT	-	TRBV7-6	TRBJ2-3	-
CASRLPRQAREQYF	TGTGCAAGTCGCTTACCTCGACAGGCTCGGGAGCAGTACTTC	-	TRBV12-2	TRBJ2-7	-
CASSLVLEAFF	TGTGCCAGCAGCTTAGTTCTTGAAGCTTTCTTT	-	TRBV11-2	TRBJ1-1	few
CASGTSSGANVLTF	TGTGCCAGCGGCACGAGCTCTGGGGCCAACGTCCTGACTTTC	-	TRBV6-1	TRBJ2-6	-
CSVDRPSGSTDTQYF	TGCAGCGTTGATCGGCCTAGCGGGAGTACAGATACGCAGTATTTT	TRBD2	TRBV29-1	TRBJ2-3	few